This T cell receptor beta chain was retrieved from a study of Ad26.COV2.S vaccination and SARS-CoV-2 variants. For the study at large: Sample donor was a member of the COV1001 Ad26.COV2.S trial arm. Notes on the study in general: Analyses of TCR breadth and depth may have underestimated total T cell responses.

About this clone itself: The target antigen is unknown.

This CDR3 spans 16 amino acids. Germline V gene lookup returns CDR1 LNHNV and CDR2 YYDKDF (reference sequence). The V segment lost 5 bases and the J segment 0 bases; nucleotides outside the gene matches: 3. Profiling relied on immunoSEQ multiplex PCR, and the TCRdb table lists in-frame clones only, not all of them. This repertoire shows fewer than 400,000 clones, over 80% found once; its top ten account for 2% to 2.5%. Treatment given: about 20 received Ad26.COV2.S at low or high dose, single or two shots; about 5 received placebo; per-sample allocation not given. Specimen acquisition occurred on day 63 following the initial vaccine or placebo injection.

V usage is TRBV15 and J usage is TRBJ2-6; 8 nucleotides align to TRBD1. The sample here was peripheral blood, taken in a trial of Ad26.COV2.S vaccine versus placebo. This TCR was recovered from a person aged 18-60 years who received the Ad26.COV2.S COVID-19 vaccine or a placebo. Here the CDR3 DNA reads TGTGCCACCAGCGGCAGGGGGCTCTCTGGGGCCAACGTCCTGACTTTC. Its translation is CATSGRGLSGANVLTF.